These 3 T cell receptor beta chains originate from one sample sequenced in a study of blood T cell repertoires in COVID-19. The table came from immunoSEQ multiplex PCR; TCRdb's copy has only in-frame clones and leaves some out. The profile shows a few hundred thousand clones, around 84% of them singletons. The sample comprised PBMCs or T cells enriched from blood (not recorded which). The receptors originated from a man aged 35-49 years who had recovered from COVID-19.

The chain has TRBV7-2 and TRBJ2-3; possible D gene TRBD2, 6 bases. This CDR3 has 16 amino acids. The V end lost 2 bases, the J end lost 0 bases, and 12 bases lay between the germline ends. CDR1 SGHTA and CDR2 FQGNSA come from the germline V gene. The CDR3 reads CASSLRGGVSTDTQYF. The CDR3, as DNA: TGTGCCAGCAGCTTACGGGGCGGGGTTAGCACAGATACGCAGTATTTT. The variable domain in full, completed from reference TRBV7-2 and TRBJ2-3, reads GAGVSQSPSNKVTEKGKDVELRCDPISGHTALYWYRQSLGQGLEFLIYFQGNSAPDKSGLPSDRFSAERTGGSVSTLTIQRTQQEDSAVYLCASSLRGGVSTDTQYFGPGTRLTVL.

The V call is TRBV28, the J call TRBJ2-7, with TRBD2 identical over 8 bases. After removal of 7 bases from V and 0 bases from J, the junction contained 5 bases not matched to a gene. The length of the CDR3 is 14 residues. Per germline, CDR1 MDHEN and CDR2 SYDVKM. The CDR3 sequence: CASTRAGVSYEQYF. CDR3 nucleotide sequence: TGTGCCAGCACCAGAGCGGGAGTCTCCTACGAGCAGTACTTC.

The chain recombines TRBV6-5 with TRBJ1-2; perhaps TRBD1 as D (6 bases). The CDR3 is 12 residues long. V lost 10 bases, J lost 7 bases, and 16 bases lay in between. The germline CDR1 and CDR2 sequences are MNHEY and SVGAGI. The DNA of the CDR3 is TGTGCCACCCAGGGGTTGGACTCTGGCTACACCTTC. This codes for CATQGLDSGYTF.